This TCR beta chain derives from a study of T-cell reconstitution after alpha-beta-depleted transplantation in children. Preparation of the TCRbeta library involved a method that used unique molecular identifiers. A single record per CDR3 protein comes from TCRdb applying MiXCR to the PCR reads. The profile shows roughly 100,000 distinct CDR3 sequences, under 9% of them singletons. Germline V gives CDR1 MNHEY, CDR2 SVGEGT. The CDR3 runs to 10 residues. Trimming shortened V by 8 bases and J by 11 bases, and 9 bases separated the two germline ends. There are many counts of this clonotype. The source material was PBMCs, sampled before TCRalphabeta/CD19-depleted stem cell transplant. V is TRBV6-2 or TRBV6-3 and J is TRBJ2-2; D gene uncertain. The sequence derives from a boy between 2 and 10 years old with acute lymphoblastic leukemia, due to receive a stem cell transplant. The CDR3 nucleotides are TGTGCCAGCGGACCAGCAGAGCTGTTTTTT. Its translation: CASGPAELFF.